The 19 T cell receptor beta chains listed next were all sequenced from one sample in a study of CD8 T cells in ankylosing spondylitis. TCRdb reanalysed the 5' RACE reads using MiXCR and keeps one entry per CDR3 protein. In the table there are about 36,000 distinct CDR3 sequences, roughly 11% of which are singletons. Sequenced material: synovial fluid, either unsorted or a sorted T cell fraction (not recorded which). These TCRs come from a male donor with ankylosing spondylitis.

The sample holds many counts of this clonotype. This chain links TRBV2 with TRBJ1-5; D unresolved. CDR1 is SNHLY, CDR2 FYNNEI, per germline. The V and J ends lost 6 bases and 0 bases respectively, with 12 bases between them. This CDR3 comprises 15 residues. The CDR3 loop is CASRPSADSNQPQHF. As DNA, the CDR3 is TGTGCCAGCAGGCCCTCGGCAGATAGCAATCAGCCCCAGCATTTT.

At least ten counts were recorded for this clonotype. The rearrangement links TRBV3-1 to TRBJ2-1; D perhaps matches TRBD2 (6 bases). Germline CDR1 and CDR2: LGHDT and YNNKEL (reference sequence). The CDR3 consists of 15 residues. V was cut by 1 base and J by 0 bases, with 7 bases left in between. Here the CDR3 reads CASSQVAVSYNEQFF. DNA for the CDR3: TGTGCCAGCAGCCAAGTAGCGGTCTCCTACAATGAGCAGTTCTTC.

A few counts support this clonotype. The gene calls are TRBV6-2 or TRBV6-3 and TRBJ1-1; D is perhaps TRBD1 (6 bases). Per the germline V gene, CDR1 is MNHEY and CDR2 is SVGEGT. The CDR3 has 13 residues. Trimming shortened V by 2 bases and J by 8 bases, and 12 bases separated the two germline ends. The CDR3 is CASSYLQGQEAFF. As DNA, the CDR3 is TGTGCCAGCAGTTACCTACAGGGACAAGAAGCTTTCTTT.

The chain employs TRBV6-2 or TRBV6-3 and TRBJ2-5, with 14 bases that match TRBD2. Germline-derived CDR1 and CDR2 are MNHEY and SVGEGT. This CDR3 contains 14 residues. Losses at the gene ends were 6 bases for V and 9 bases for J; bases not matched to a gene: 6. CDR3 nucleotide sequence: TGTGCCAGCAGGACTAGCGGGAGGGCAACTGCCCAGTACTTC. Its translation: CASRTSGRATAQYF.

This clonotype was observed a few times. The chain recombines TRBV9 with TRBJ2-3; tentatively, D is TRBD2 (5 bases). The germline CDR1 and CDR2 sequences are SGDLS and YYNGEE. CDR3 length: 14 residues. V dropped 2 bases and J dropped 4 bases, with 11 bases sitting between them. The chain's CDR3 is CASSVGGYADTQYF. The CDR3 coding sequence is TGTGCCAGCAGCGTCGGCGGGTACGCAGATACGCAGTATTTT. The entire variable domain, with the rest obtained from reference TRBV9 and TRBJ2-3, is as follows: DSGVTQTPKHLITATGQRVTLRCSPRSGDLSVYWYQQSLDQGLQFLIQYYNGEERAKGNILERFSAQQFPDLHSELNLSSLELGDSALYFCASSVGGYADTQYFGPGTRLTVL.

This clonotype was observed a few times. The CDR3 sequence is CASSYPQLRTDTQYF. Here the CDR3 DNA reads TGTGCCAGCAGTTACCCCCAGCTTCGCACAGATACGCAGTATTTT. V and J are TRBV6-5 and TRBJ2-3, with no clear D. The CDR3 extends over 15 amino acids. V shed 2 bases and J shed 1 base, with 10 bases lying between them. CDR1 and CDR2 from the germline V gene are MNHEY and SVGAGI.

This clonotype was seen many times. The gene calls are TRBV30 and TRBJ2-1; a weak D match, TRBD1 (6 bases). V shed 3 bases and J shed 4 bases, with 10 bases lying between them. Germline V CDR1 and CDR2: GTSNPN, SVGIG (reference sequence). The CDR3 has 13 amino acids. The CDR3 sequence is CAWSYTGYNEQFF. The CDR3 DNA sequence: TGTGCCTGGAGCTATACAGGGTACAATGAGCAGTTCTTC.

This clonotype was recorded many times. The V and J genes are TRBV7-2 and TRBJ2-7; D is ambiguous. This CDR3 is built from 12 residues. The germline V and J ends were trimmed by 5 bases and 4 bases, with 9 bases remaining between them. Germline V gene data show CDR1 as SGHTA and CDR2 as FQGNSA. CDR3 region: CASSAARYEQYF. The CDR3 coding sequence is TGTGCCAGCAGCGCTGCGCGGTACGAGCAGTACTTC.

This clonotype was picked up a small number of times. This chain uses TRBV28 with TRBJ1-1; no clear D. The V gene's germline CDR1 is MDHEN and CDR2 SYDVKM. The germline V and J ends were trimmed by 2 bases and 4 bases, with 11 bases remaining between them. CDR3 length: 14 residues. This CDR3 reads CASSLTVGGTEAFF. CDR3 in DNA: TGTGCCAGCAGTTTAACGGTTGGCGGCACTGAAGCTTTCTTT.

V is TRBV20-1 and J is TRBJ1-2; 8 nucleotides agree with TRBD1. Germline V gene lookup returns CDR1 DFQATT and CDR2 SNEGSKA (reference sequence). Losses at the gene ends were 2 bases for V and 1 base for J; bases not matched to a gene: 6. The CDR3 totals 15 residues. The CDR3 region has the DNA TGCAGTGCTAGAACCGGGACAGGAATTAACTATGGCTACACCTTC. Its translation is CSARTGTGINYGYTF.

This rearrangement joins TRBV20-1 to TRBJ1-1; the D is unclear. Trimming pared 5 bases from V and 0 bases from J, leaving 10 bases between. The CDR3 loop spans 13 amino acids. The V gene's germline CDR1 is DFQATT and CDR2 SNEGSKA (reference sequence). The CDR3 region has the DNA TGCAGTGCTTCTGACACCCTGAACACTGAAGCTTTCTTT. Its translation is CSASDTLNTEAFF.

This rearrangement joins TRBV27 to TRBJ1-2; D unresolved. The CDR3 is made up of 11 amino acids. Trimming removed 4 bases at V and 7 bases at J, with 7 bases between. Germline V lookup: CDR1 MNHEY, CDR2 SMNVEV (reference sequence). CDR3 sequence: CASSSRFGYTF. The CDR3 coding sequence is TGTGCCAGCAGTTCCCGATTTGGCTACACCTTC.

The genes are TRBV20-1 and TRBJ2-7; 10 bases match TRBD1. The V and J ends lost 6 bases and 4 bases, in that order; junction bases with no gene match: 6. The CDR3 runs to 13 residues. CDR1 is DFQATT and CDR2 is SNEGSKA in the germline V gene (reference sequence). CDR3 residues: CSAPGQGPYEQYF. Written as DNA, the CDR3 is TGCAGTGCGCCGGGACAGGGGCCTTACGAGCAGTACTTC.

The table lists this clonotype with many counts. This CDR3 is CSAQQAYEQYF. For the CDR3, the DNA is TGCAGCGCCCAACAGGCCTACGAGCAGTACTTC. The chain recombines TRBV29-1 with TRBJ2-7, with D perhaps matching TRBD1 (5 bases). Germline V CDR1 and CDR2: SQVTM, ANQGSEA. V shed 7 bases and J shed 2 bases, with 9 bases lying between them. This CDR3 contains 11 residues.

This clonotype was observed many times. The chain carries TRBV12-5 and TRBJ2-1; 8 nucleotides agree with TRBD1. This CDR3 contains 17 residues. The V and J ends lost 0 bases and 3 bases, in that order; junction bases with no gene match: 7. The germline CDR1 and CDR2 sequences are LGHNT and FRNRAP. CDR3 in DNA: TGTGCTAGTGGTTTGGTAACGGGGACAGGAGTCTACAATGAGCAGTTCTTC. This gives the protein CASGLVTGTGVYNEQFF.

This clonotype came up a few times. The chain carries TRBV7-9 and TRBJ1-4; 9 positions agree with TRBD1. With V trimmed by 5 bases and J by 0 bases, 7 bases remained unmatched. The CDR3 covers 17 residues. The germline V gene has CDR1 SEHNR and CDR2 FQNEAQ (reference sequence). The CDR3 DNA sequence: TGTGCCAGCAGCCAAGGACAGGGGCTCCCAACTAATGAAAAACTGTTTTTT. As protein: CASSQGQGLPTNEKLFF.

The sample holds a few counts of this clonotype. The chain employs TRBV5-1 and TRBJ1-4; no definite D call. Germline CDR1 reads SGHRS; CDR2 reads YFSETQ. The CDR3 consists of 15 residues. Trimming pared 0 bases from V and 2 bases from J, leaving 8 bases between. The CDR3 region has the DNA TGCGCCAGCAGCTTGGGGGGTACGACTAATGAAAAACTGTTTTTT. Translated: CASSLGGTTNEKLFF.

At least ten counts were recorded for this clonotype. This chain connects TRBV7-9 to TRBJ2-7, with 8 bases lining up with TRBD1. Losses at the gene ends were 4 bases for V and 6 bases for J; bases not matched to a gene: 2. This CDR3 is built from 12 residues. Germline V gives CDR1 SEHNR, CDR2 FQNEAQ (reference sequence). The CDR3 is CASSYGQGEQYF. Written as DNA, the CDR3 is TGTGCCAGCAGCTATGGACAGGGCGAGCAGTACTTC.

On this clonotype: Because the CDR3's place on the DNA is in doubt, the DNA is left out and the CDR3 is given as listed by TCRdb. The chain uses TRBV7-9 and TRBJ1-4; the table names TRBD1, a call not compared with the DNA. Germline V gene data show CDR1 as SEHNR and CDR2 as FQNEAQ (reference sequence). The CDR3 is 15 residues long, counting both termini. CDR3 protein: CASSPEQGPGKNCFF.